The subject of this entry is one T cell receptor (beta chain). TCRdb keeps only in-frame clones here, not all; method: immunoSEQ multiplex PCR. The profile covers approximately 350,000 clones, with 88% appearing a single time and more than 5.5% taken by the ten largest. This record comes from a study of blood T cell repertoires in COVID-19. Study details: Samples taken during acute and convalescent COVID-19 were collected in the United States, Italy and Spain. PBMCs, B-cell-depleted T cells, or T cells provided the cDNA or gDNA that made up the material.

CDR1 and CDR2 (germline): KGHDR, SFDVKD. J lost 0 bases, V lost 8 bases, and 7 bases had no gene match. This CDR3 spans 15 amino acids. Seattle-derived patients entered the study during active infection and were followed longitudinally. The V and J genes are TRBV24-1 and TRBJ2-3; 7 bases agree with TRBD1. Sequenced: peripheral blood. This TCR came from a woman in her seventies with COVID-19, enrolled during active disease. CDR3 sequence reads: CATTPGQPSTDTQYF. CDR3 nucleotide sequence: TGTGCCACCACCCCGGGACAGCCTAGCACAGATACGCAGTATTTT.